Each of the 22 T cell receptor beta chains below was sequenced from the same sample in a study of T cells in localized non-small cell lung cancer (dated by TCRdb to 2018 to 2020). Library construction relied on the immunoSEQ multiplex PCR assay. In TCRdb, the immuneACCESS table is reduced to in-frame sequences with V and J assigned. These tables do not hold every clone; where another copy was compared, an unresolved V gene accounts for under half, and the others remain unexplained. In all, the sample holds 45,000 to 60,000 clones, and approximately 86% of those were seen once. Clones ranked in the top ten supply over 2% of the sample. Sequences were derived from PBMCs, sampled before any cancer treatment. Every receptor here comes from a man aged 40-75 years with stage II lung adenocarcinoma.

The chain joins TRBV19 to TRBJ2-5; 8 nucleotides agree with TRBD1. The J call could be wrong; TRBJ2-7 is a better fit for the DNA end. This CDR3 has 14 residues. Germline CDR1 and CDR2: LNHDA and SQIVND (reference sequence). The CDR3: CASSGQGGAYEQYF. The CDR3 DNA reads TGTGCCAGTTCTGGACAGGGCGGGGCCTACGAGCAGTACTTC.

This sequence joins TRBV6-1 and TRBJ1-4; 7 nucleotides line up with TRBD1. The V segment lost 4 bases and the J segment 4 bases; nucleotides outside the gene matches: 12. Looked up from germline, CDR1 is MNHNS and CDR2 is SASEGT. This CDR3 has 17 residues. The CDR3 DNA is TGTGCCAGCAGTGCCTCTTCCGGGACAGCAGATAATGAAAAACTGTTTTTT. Its protein product is CASSASSGTADNEKLFF.

The gene calls are TRBV5-5 and TRBJ2-7; 7 bases align to TRBD1. Germline V CDR1 and CDR2: SGHKS, YYEKEE (reference sequence). After removal of 0 bases from V and 3 bases from J, the junction contained 3 bases not matched to a gene. CDR3 size: 14 residues. CDR3 sequence: CASSLGQGGYEQYF. The CDR3 DNA follows: TGTGCCAGCAGCTTGGGACAGGGTGGCTACGAGCAGTACTTC.

V and J are TRBV7-2 and TRBJ2-3; TRBD2 agrees at 7 bases. The CDR3 sequence is 15 residues long. V was pared by 5 bases and J by 6 bases, with 11 bases of the junction left unmatched. Germline assignment: CDR1 SGHTA and CDR2 FQGNSA. CDR3 in amino acids: CASSPGTTFADTQYF. DNA of the CDR3: TGTGCCAGCAGCCCCGGGACTACCTTCGCCGATACGCAGTATTTT.

In this sample, this clone turned up once. V usage is TRBV7-2 and J usage is TRBJ2-1, with TRBD2 matching over 8 bases. With 5 bases clipped from V and 4 bases from J, the junction kept 16 bases outside the gene matches. CDR3 length equals 18 residues. Germline CDR1 SGHTA, CDR2 FQGNSA. Here the CDR3 DNA reads TGTGCCAGCAGCCTAAGAGGTGGGGCGGGGGGCGTATACAATGAGCAGTTCTTC. Protein product: CASSLRGGAGGVYNEQFF.

This rearrangement joins TRBV2 to TRBJ2-5; the match to TRBD2 covers 7 bases. Unmatched junction bases numbered 1, after V lost 0 bases and J lost 0 bases. This CDR3 comprises 15 residues. The germline V gene encodes CDR1 SNHLY and CDR2 FYNNEI. The CDR3 reads CASSEAGGYQETQYF. CDR3 nucleotide sequence: TGTGCCAGCAGTGAAGCGGGGGGGTACCAAGAGACCCAGTACTTC.

The genes are TRBV9 and TRBJ2-3, with D possibly being TRBD2 (6 bases). Germline V gene data show CDR1 as SGDLS and CDR2 as YYNGEE. V was shortened by 7 bases and J by 3 bases, with 15 bases between the two germline ends. This CDR3 contains 14 residues. CDR3 nucleotide sequence: TGTGCCAGCGGGGGAGGACACCTAACAGATACGCAGTATTTT. It specifies CASGGGHLTDTQYF.

This clone was seen just once. V usage is TRBV4-2 and J usage is TRBJ2-2; the D is unclear. CDR1 is LGHNA, CDR2 YNFKEQ, per germline. The CDR3 sequence is 14 residues long. Trimming cost V 1 base and J 3 bases, with 6 bases left between them. The DNA for the CDR3 is TGTGCCAGCAGCCAAGTCATGGACACCGGGGAGCTGTTTTTT. Translating it yields CASSQVMDTGELFF.

The chain's CDR3 is CASSTGLAAYNEQFF. CDR3 bases: TGCGCCAGCAGCACCGGACTAGCGGCCTACAATGAGCAGTTCTTC. The chain employs TRBV5-1 and TRBJ2-1, with 10 nucleotides matching TRBD2. The V gene's germline CDR1 is SGHRS and CDR2 YFSETQ. The CDR3 runs 15 residues. Losses at the gene ends were 4 bases for V and 2 bases for J; bases not matched to a gene: 3.

The rearrangement joins TRBV10-2 to TRBJ1-2; D gene unclear. Trimming removed 0 bases from V and 4 bases from J, with 6 bases in between. The CDR3 length is 13 residues. CDR1 is WSHSY, CDR2 SAAADI, per germline. The CDR3 DNA reads as TGCGCCAGCAGTGAGTCGGGTATCTATGGCTACACCTTC. Residues: CASSESGIYGYTF.

This chain uses TRBV7-2 with TRBJ1-6; 9 bases map to TRBD1. CDR1 is SGHTA, CDR2 FQGNSA, per germline. J lost 0 bases, V lost 5 bases, and 8 bases had no gene match. The CDR3 loop spans 18 amino acids. CDR3: CASSTMGQGRSYNSPLHF. CDR3 nucleotides: TGTGCCAGCAGCACCATGGGACAGGGCCGCTCCTATAATTCACCCCTCCACTTT.

The genes are TRBV30 and TRBJ2-2, with 7 bases lining up with TRBD1. With V trimmed by 5 bases and J by 11 bases, 11 bases remained unmatched. The CDR3 covers 13 residues. Per germline, CDR1 GTSNPN and CDR2 SVGIG (reference sequence). The CDR3 coding sequence is TGTGCCTGGGGTCCCGGGACAGAGGGAGAGCTGTTTTTT. This codes for CAWGPGTEGELFF. The entire variable domain, with the rest obtained from reference TRBV30 and TRBJ2-2, is as follows: SQTIHQWPATLVQPVGSPLSLECTVEGTSNPNLYWYRQAAGRGLQLLFYSVGIGQISSEVPQNLSASRPQDRQFILSSKKLLLSDSGFYLCAWGPGTEGELFFGEGSRLTVL.

V is TRBV15 and J is TRBJ1-1, with a weak D call TRBD1 (5 bases). The CDR3 is 16 amino acids. Germline V gives CDR1 LNHNV, CDR2 YYDKDF (reference sequence). Trimming took off 3 bases at V and 3 bases at J, with 17 bases between the two ends. CDR3 loop: CATSSPRGFEYTEAFF. The CDR3 nucleotides read TGTGCCACCAGCAGCCCGAGGGGTTTTGAGTACACTGAAGCTTTCTTT.

The chain is built from TRBV5-5 and TRBJ1-3; 7 nucleotides agree with TRBD1. Germline assignment: CDR1 SGHKS and CDR2 YYEKEE (reference sequence). This CDR3 region has 15 residues. The trim removed 5 bases at V and 2 bases at J, leaving 7 bases unmatched. CDR3 nucleotides: TGTGCCAGCAGATCGGACAGGAGTCCTGGAAACACCATATATTTT. As protein: CASRSDRSPGNTIYF.

The chain recombines TRBV2 with TRBJ2-3, with TRBD2 matching 10 bases. Germline V CDR1 and CDR2: SNHLY, FYNNEI. The CDR3 has 17 residues. Unmatched junction bases numbered 14, after V lost 5 bases and J lost 6 bases. The CDR3 sequence is CASSPGLALQFKDTQYF. The CDR3 DNA reads as TGTGCCAGCAGTCCGGGACTAGCGCTGCAATTTAAGGATACGCAGTATTTT. Looking up the rest from reference TRBV2 and TRBJ2-3 gives the full variable domain: EPEVTQTPSHQVTQMGQEVILRCVPISNHLYFYWYRQILGQKVEFLVSFYNNEISEKSEIFDDQFSVERPDGSNFTLKIRSTKLEDSAMYFCASSPGLALQFKDTQYFGPGTRLTVL.

The chain has TRBV5-6 and TRBJ2-2, with TRBD2 matching over 7 bases. Per germline, CDR1 SGHDT and CDR2 YYEEEE. CDR3 length: 16 residues. The trim removed 0 bases at V and 0 bases at J, leaving 2 bases unmatched. The CDR3 DNA follows: TGTGCCAGCAGCTTGGTTGGGAGGGCGAACACCGGGGAGCTGTTTTTT. Amino acid sequence: CASSLVGRANTGELFF. The full variable domain, with the rest looked up from reference TRBV5-6 and TRBJ2-2, is DAGVTQSPTHLIKTRGQQVTLRCSPKSGHDTVSWYQQALGQGPQFIFQYYEEEERQRGNFPDRFSGHQFPNYSSELNVNALLLGDSALYLCASSLVGRANTGELFFGEGSRLTVL.

This clone was seen once. CDR3 coding DNA: TGTGCCAGCTCTCCGCCCGGGACTAGCGGCTACGAGCAGTACTTC. This codes for CASSPPGTSGYEQYF. This chain links TRBV4-2 with TRBJ2-7, with 11 nucleotides matching TRBD2. Trimming cost V 8 bases and J 3 bases; bases outside gene matches: 9. The germline CDR1 and CDR2 sequences are LGHNA and YNFKEQ. The CDR3 covers 15 residues.

The rearrangement links TRBV6-1 to TRBJ2-1, with 8 bases aligning to TRBD1. Germline loops: CDR1 MNHNS, CDR2 SASEGT. The CDR3 is 12 amino acids. J was trimmed by 7 bases and V by 8 bases; bases with no gene match: 4. As DNA, the CDR3 is TGTGCCAGCTCCCGGACAGGGAATGAGCAGTTCTTC. This encodes CASSRTGNEQFF.

V and J are TRBV9 and TRBJ2-3; 12 nucleotides match TRBD2. Losses at the gene ends were 0 bases for V and 1 base for J; bases not matched to a gene: 9. The CDR3 is 19 residues long. Germline CDR1 and CDR2: SGDLS and YYNGEE. The DNA of the CDR3 is TGTGCCAGCAGCGTAGGGTCCTTGACTAGCGGGGGCCGCACAGATACGCAGTATTTT. It is translated as CASSVGSLTSGGRTDTQYF.

The chain couples TRBV27 to TRBJ2-2; 8 nucleotides agree with TRBD2. The CDR3 consists of 16 residues. Trimming removed 2 bases from V and 0 bases from J; junction bases left unmatched: 2. CDR1 MNHEY and CDR2 SMNVEV come from the germline V gene (reference sequence). The CDR3 region is CASSLKAGANTGELFF. Here the CDR3 DNA reads TGTGCCAGCAGTTTAAAAGCGGGGGCGAACACCGGGGAGCTGTTTTTT.

The chain joins TRBV5-1 to TRBJ2-1; D ambiguous. The CDR3 totals 13 residues. V was trimmed by 0 bases and J by 6 bases, leaving 7 bases between them. Germline lookup yields CDR1 SGHRS and CDR2 YFSETQ. The CDR3 here is CASSLVSTNEQFF. CDR3 bases: TGCGCCAGCAGCTTGGTGTCCACCAATGAGCAGTTCTTC. Full variable domain (outside the CDR3, taken from reference TRBV5-1 and TRBJ2-1): KAGVTQTPRYLIKTRGQQVTLSCSPISGHRSVSWYQQTPGQGLQFLFEYFSETQRNKGNFPGRFSGRQFSNSRSEMNVSTLELGDSALYLCASSLVSTNEQFFGPGTRLTVL.

The chain employs TRBV6-5 and TRBJ1-3; 7 bases line up with TRBD1. CDR1 and CDR2 from the germline V gene are MNHEY and SVGAGI. V was clipped by 6 bases and J by 7 bases; unmatched bases: 6. This CDR3 region has 13 residues. The CDR3 loop reads CASSLQGGNTIYF. Written as DNA, the CDR3 is TGTGCCAGCAGCCTCCAGGGGGGCAACACCATATATTTT.